These 32 T cell receptor beta chains were sequenced from one sample in a study of PD-1 blockade in classical Hodgkin lymphoma. Method: immunoSEQ multiplex PCR; TCRdb's copy keeps in-frame clones and lacks some. Among tens of thousands of clones listed, under 90% were seen once. All patients relapsed after autologous stem cell transplantation, and brentuximab vedotin exposure varied. The material sequenced was peripheral blood mononuclear cells (PBMCs), taken at baseline. The receptors originated from a human donor with classical Hodgkin lymphoma.

V usage is TRBV19 and J usage is TRBJ2-7; TRBD2 is a possible D gene (7 bases). This CDR3 has 15 residues. Germline V gene sequence: CDR1 LNHDA, CDR2 SQIVND (reference sequence). Trimming stripped 5 bases from V and 7 bases from J, with 21 bases between. CDR3 residues: CASSPLRGPVGEQYF. The CDR3 DNA sequence: TGTGCCAGTAGTCCACTGCGGGGGCCGGTCGGGGAGCAGTACTTC.

The gene calls are TRBV7-9 and TRBJ2-1; 8 nucleotides align to TRBD2. Losses at the gene ends were 8 bases for V and 2 bases for J; bases not matched to a gene: 5. The CDR3 spans 14 residues. Germline-derived CDR1 and CDR2 are SEHNR and FQNEAQ (reference sequence). CDR3 protein: CASPAGDAYNEQFF. DNA for the CDR3: TGTGCCAGCCCAGCGGGAGATGCCTACAATGAGCAGTTCTTC.

The CDR3 here is CASSGTTDGYTF. For the CDR3, the DNA is TGTGCCAGCAGTGGAACGACAGATGGCTACACCTTC. The chain is built from TRBV6-4 and TRBJ1-2, with D perhaps TRBD1 (5 bases). Germline V gene sequence: CDR1 MRHNA, CDR2 SNTAGT. Trimming took off 4 bases at V and 6 bases at J, with 9 bases between the two ends. The CDR3 loop spans 12 amino acids.

The rearrangement uses TRBV19 and TRBJ2-7; a weak D match, TRBD2 (5 bases). V was pared by 4 bases and J by 3 bases, with 10 bases between. CDR1 is LNHDA, CDR2 SQIVND, per germline (reference sequence). This CDR3 contains 13 residues. For the CDR3, the DNA is TGTGCCAGTAGTACCGGACGGGGCTACGAGCAGTACTTC. This encodes CASSTGRGYEQYF.

For this clone: The same CDR3 arises from other DNA sequences in this sample as well. V gene TRBV19 combines with J gene TRBJ2-7; perhaps TRBD2 as D (6 bases). CDR1 and CDR2 (germline): LNHDA, SQIVND (reference sequence). The CDR3 spans 13 residues. Trimming took off 0 bases at V and 4 bases at J, with 7 bases between the two ends. For the CDR3, the DNA is TGTGCCAGTAGTATAGATCGGGGGTACGAGCAGTACTTC. This gives the protein CASSIDRGYEQYF.

The J gene is TRBJ1-1, the V gene TRBV5-1; D not certain. This CDR3 has 15 residues. From germline, CDR1 is SGHRS and CDR2 YFSETQ. Trimming removed 4 bases from V and 0 bases from J, with 13 bases in between. In DNA form, the CDR3 reads TGCGCCAGCAGCCCCGACTCATTTTTGAACACTGAAGCTTTCTTT. As protein: CASSPDSFLNTEAFF. The entire variable domain, with the rest obtained from reference TRBV5-1 and TRBJ1-1, is as follows: KAGVTQTPRYLIKTRGQQVTLSCSPISGHRSVSWYQQTPGQGLQFLFEYFSETQRNKGNFPGRFSGRQFSNSRSEMNVSTLELGDSALYLCASSPDSFLNTEAFFGQGTRLTVV.

The chain joins TRBV25-1 to TRBJ2-2, with 9 bases fitting TRBD2. The junction had 9 bases not matched to a gene; V was cut back by 2 bases and J by 5 bases. The CDR3 consists of 17 residues. The germline gives CDR1 MGHDK, CDR2 SYGVNS. The CDR3 loop reads CASSEGRAGGRTGELFF. The DNA for the CDR3 is TGTGCCAGCAGTGAAGGTCGAGCGGGAGGACGGACCGGGGAGCTGTTTTTT. Variable domain in full (rest from reference TRBV25-1 and TRBJ2-2): EADIYQTPRYLVIGTGKKITLECSQTMGHDKMYWYQQDPGMELHLIHYSYGVNSTEKGDLSSESTVSRIRTEHFPLTLESARPSHTSQYLCASSEGRAGGRTGELFFGEGSRLTVL.

This clone was seen only once. The rearrangement joins TRBV4-3 to TRBJ1-1; 7 nucleotides line up with TRBD1. Trimming took 1 base from V and 1 from J; bases not matched to a gene: 12. The CDR3 is 18 amino acids. CDR1 LGHNA and CDR2 YSLEER come from the germline V gene. The CDR3, as DNA: TGCGCCAGCAGCCAAGGGGCGACTACAGGGGCCAGGAACACTGAAGCTTTCTTT. It encodes CASSQGATTGARNTEAFF.

The chain employs TRBV2 and TRBJ2-5; TRBD2 matches 14 bases. Per germline, CDR1 SNHLY and CDR2 FYNNEI. The ends lost 11 bases at V and 5 bases at J; junction bases unmatched: 13. This CDR3 is 16 amino acids long. In nucleotides, the CDR3 is TGTGCCGCATTGGGACTAGCGGGAGCTCTCGGGGAGACCCAGTACTTC. Protein: CAALGLAGALGETQYF.

The chain joins TRBV4-2 to TRBJ2-3, with TRBD2 identical over 7 bases. CDR3 length: 16 residues. The germline CDR1 and CDR2 sequences are LGHNA and YNFKEQ. Trimming removed 0 bases from V and 2 bases from J; junction bases left unmatched: 5. The CDR3 sequence: CASSQDPAGTTDTQYF. DNA of the CDR3: TGTGCCAGCAGCCAAGACCCAGCGGGGACCACAGATACGCAGTATTTT.

The rearrangement uses TRBV7-2 and TRBJ2-7; the D is unclear. CDR3 length: 13 amino acids. The germline V and J ends were trimmed by 9 bases and 0 bases, with 12 bases remaining between them. CDR1 is SGHTA, CDR2 FQGNSA, per germline. The CDR3 region is CASQRPSSYEQYF. For the CDR3, the DNA is TGTGCCAGTCAAAGACCTAGCTCCTACGAGCAGTACTTC.

V usage is TRBV5-6 and J usage is TRBJ2-7; D gene ambiguous. CDR1 is SGHDT, CDR2 YYEEEE, per germline. The length of the CDR3 is 13 residues. The germline V and J ends were trimmed by 4 bases and 6 bases, with 14 bases remaining between them. The CDR3 loop is CASSGQIRSEQYF. The CDR3 nucleotides read TGTGCCAGCAGCGGGCAGATTCGAAGCGAGCAGTACTTC.

The chain couples TRBV7-9 to TRBJ2-3; 12 bases fit TRBD2. Germline values: CDR1 SEHNR, CDR2 FQNEAQ (reference sequence). The junction had 12 bases not matched to a gene; V was cut back by 7 bases and J by 4 bases. The CDR3 consists of 17 residues. Here the CDR3 DNA reads TGTGCCAGCAACCGACGATCGACTAGCGGGAGCGCAGATACGCAGTATTTT. Translated: CASNRRSTSGSADTQYF.

This sequence joins TRBV28 and TRBJ1-1; perhaps TRBD1 as D (6 bases). The CDR3 extends over 15 amino acids. CDR1 is MDHEN and CDR2 is SYDVKM in the germline V gene. The germline V and J ends were trimmed by 3 bases and 4 bases, with 15 bases remaining between them. The CDR3 sequence: CASSFFSQGGTEAFF. The CDR3 DNA reads as TGTGCCAGCAGTTTCTTCTCACAGGGTGGCACTGAAGCTTTCTTT. Using reference TRBV28 and TRBJ1-1 for the parts outside the CDR3, the full variable domain is DVKVTQSSRYLVKRTGEKVFLECVQDMDHENMFWYRQDPGLGLRLIYFSYDVKMKEKGDIPEGYSVSREKKERFSLILESASTNQTSMYLCASSFFSQGGTEAFFGQGTRLTVV.

The chain joins TRBV7-2 to TRBJ2-1; D remains ambiguous. From germline, CDR1 is SGHTA and CDR2 FQGNSA. The CDR3 totals 15 residues. V dropped 5 bases and J dropped 0 bases, with 11 bases sitting between them. Written as DNA, the CDR3 is TGTGCCAGCAGCACAGACTCAAGCTCCTACAATGAGCAGTTCTTC. It encodes CASSTDSSSYNEQFF.

The chain combines TRBV4-1 with TRBJ1-2, with 7 bases aligning to TRBD1. The V gene end was trimmed by 2 bases and the J gene end by 8 bases; junction bases not matched to a gene: 11. The CDR3 has 15 residues. Per the germline V gene, CDR1 is MGHRA and CDR2 is YSYEKL. The CDR3 sequence is CASSQPTGRLLGYTF. In DNA, the CDR3 is TGCGCCAGCAGCCAACCGACAGGGAGATTATTGGGCTACACCTTC.

This clone showed up just a few times. The V gene is TRBV7-8, the J gene TRBJ2-7; tentative D call: TRBD1 (6 bases). CDR1 and CDR2 (germline): SGHVS, FQNEAQ. The CDR3 has 13 amino acids. The V end was cut by 4 bases, the J end by 1 base, with 8 bases between. CDR3 sequence: CASSYGQSYEQYF. In nucleotides, the CDR3 is TGTGCCAGCAGCTATGGACAGTCCTACGAGCAGTACTTC.

This chain uses TRBV29-1 with TRBJ1-5, with D perhaps matching TRBD1 (5 bases). V was cut by 6 bases and J by 0 bases, with 12 bases left in between. The CDR3 sequence is 14 residues long. Germline CDR1 SQVTM, CDR2 ANQGSEA. CDR3 region: CSVGDVNSNQPQHF. CDR3 in DNA: TGCAGCGTCGGGGACGTAAATAGCAATCAGCCCCAGCATTTT. The whole variable domain, remainder taken from reference TRBV29-1 and TRBJ1-5, is SAVISQKPSRDICQRGTSLTIQCQVDSQVTMMFWYRQQPGQSLTLIATANQGSEATYESGFVIDKFPISRPNLTFSTLTVSNMSPEDSSIYLCSVGDVNSNQPQHFGDGTRLSIL.

V usage is TRBV30 and J usage is TRBJ2-5, with D hard to call. CDR3 length equals 11 residues. The V gene lost 0 bases and the J gene lost 1 base, with 0 bases spanning the gap. Germline loops: CDR1 GTSNPN, CDR2 SVGIG (reference sequence). As DNA, the CDR3 is TGTGCCTGGAGTGTCCAAGAGACCCAGTACTTC. Amino acid sequence: CAWSVQETQYF.

CDR3 sequence reads: CASSSGTEAFF. The CDR3 region has the DNA TGTGCCAGCAGTTCCGGGACGGAAGCTTTCTTT. This chain connects TRBV28 to TRBJ1-1; TRBD1 might be the D (5 bases). Trimming shortened V by 4 bases and J by 8 bases, and 8 bases separated the two germline ends. The length of the CDR3 is 11 residues. The germline V gene encodes CDR1 MDHEN and CDR2 SYDVKM.

The chain combines TRBV6-5 with TRBJ1-3; D is ambiguous. The germline V gene encodes CDR1 MNHEY and CDR2 SVGAGI. V lost 7 bases and J lost 3, with 16 bases in between. The CDR3 totals 15 residues. Here the CDR3 DNA reads TGTGCCAGCACCCTACTCCCAGAAATTGGAAACACCATATATTTT. Protein sequence: CASTLLPEIGNTIYF.

The chain joins TRBV30 to TRBJ2-7, with 8 bases that match TRBD1. With V trimmed by 2 bases and J by 5 bases, 14 bases remained unmatched. This CDR3 spans 16 amino acids. Germline assignment: CDR1 GTSNPN and CDR2 SVGIG (reference sequence). The CDR3 loop is CAWSQQGVARRNEQYF. The CDR3 DNA sequence: TGTGCCTGGAGTCAACAGGGGGTTGCCCGGAGAAACGAGCAGTACTTC. The full variable domain, its missing parts supplied by reference TRBV30 and TRBJ2-7, is SQTIHQWPATLVQPVGSPLSLECTVEGTSNPNLYWYRQAAGRGLQLLFYSVGIGQISSEVPQNLSASRPQDRQFILSSKKLLLSDSGFYLCAWSQQGVARRNEQYFGPGTRLTVT.

V gene TRBV7-9 combines with J gene TRBJ1-3; tentatively, D is TRBD1 (6 bases). Germline CDR1 is SEHNR and CDR2 is FQNEAQ (reference sequence). V was trimmed by 5 bases and J by 0 bases, leaving 14 bases between them. The CDR3 is 16 residues long. This chain's CDR3 is CASSHPGAHSGNTIYF. The DNA of the CDR3 is TGTGCCAGCAGCCACCCAGGGGCTCACTCTGGAAACACCATATATTTT.

The genes are TRBV27 and TRBJ2-1, with TRBD2 matching 7 bases. This CDR3 is 14 amino acids long. The trim removed 3 bases at V and 3 bases at J, leaving 2 bases unmatched. Germline values: CDR1 MNHEY, CDR2 SMNVEV (reference sequence). The CDR3 loop is CASSFASGYNEQFF. CDR3 sequence (DNA): TGTGCCAGCAGTTTCGCTAGCGGCTACAATGAGCAGTTCTTC.

The rearrangement uses TRBV4-1 and TRBJ1-2; 8 nucleotides line up with TRBD1. The CDR3 extends over 13 amino acids. Trimming took 2 bases from V and 8 from J; bases not matched to a gene: 4. Germline CDR1 MGHRA, CDR2 YSYEKL. The CDR3 DNA sequence: TGCGCCAGCAGCCAACAGGGGGCGCGGGGCTACACCTTC. Amino acids: CASSQQGARGYTF.

This chain joins TRBV6-1 and TRBJ2-1; D gene ambiguous. V gave up 4 bases and J gave up 8 bases, with 18 bases separating them. The germline CDR1 and CDR2 sequences are MNHNS and SASEGT. This CDR3 region has 15 residues. The CDR3 loop is CASSGTSSALDEQFF. The CDR3 nucleotides read TGTGCCAGCAGTGGGACCAGTTCGGCATTGGATGAGCAGTTCTTC.

The V gene is TRBV5-1, the J gene TRBJ2-7; 11 bases map to TRBD2. This CDR3 has 14 amino acids. Germline loops: CDR1 SGHRS, CDR2 YFSETQ. V dropped 4 bases and J dropped 6; count of bases not matched to a gene: 6. The CDR3 spells CASSVLAGVGEQYF. As DNA, the CDR3 is TGCGCCAGCAGCGTACTAGCGGGAGTAGGCGAGCAGTACTTC. The full variable domain, with the rest looked up from reference TRBV5-1 and TRBJ2-7, is KAGVTQTPRYLIKTRGQQVTLSCSPISGHRSVSWYQQTPGQGLQFLFEYFSETQRNKGNFPGRFSGRQFSNSRSEMNVSTLELGDSALYLCASSVLAGVGEQYFGPGTRLTVT.

This chain links TRBV19 with TRBJ1-1; 7 bases agree with TRBD1. The germline V gene encodes CDR1 LNHDA and CDR2 SQIVND (reference sequence). Trimming took 10 bases from V and 5 from J; bases not matched to a gene: 10. This CDR3 is built from 13 residues. The CDR3 spells CATTMDRRTEAFF. The CDR3 DNA follows: TGTGCCACCACCATGGACAGGCGGACTGAAGCTTTCTTT.

This chain joins TRBV2 and TRBJ2-5; tentatively, D is TRBD2 (5 bases). With 3 bases removed from V and 3 bases from J, the gap between germline ends came to 14 bases. CDR3 length equals 15 residues. Germline loops: CDR1 SNHLY, CDR2 FYNNEI. The CDR3 spells CASSEDSRWEETQYF. In nucleotides, the CDR3 is TGTGCCAGCAGTGAGGACTCAAGGTGGGAAGAGACCCAGTACTTC.

The gene calls are TRBV29-1 and TRBJ1-1; TRBD1 is a possible D gene (6 bases). CDR3 size: 13 residues. Germline CDR1 is SQVTM and CDR2 is ANQGSEA. V was cut by 0 bases and J by 5 bases, with 10 bases left in between. CDR3 protein: CSVEEGGGTEAFF. The CDR3 DNA sequence: TGCAGCGTTGAAGAAGGGGGTGGGACTGAAGCTTTCTTT.

This clone has a handful of counts. The junction departs from the called germline gene at one end, perhaps through a read error. The same CDR3 can be traced to other DNA sequences in this sample. CDR3 sequence reads: CASSLAGGGETQYF. The CDR3, as DNA: TGTGCCAGCAGCCTAGCGGGAGGAGGGGAGACCCAGTACTTC. The chain is built from TRBV7-2 and TRBJ2-5; 11 bases line up with TRBD2. The CDR3 is made up of 14 amino acids. In germline, CDR1 is SGHTA, CDR2 FQGNSA.

The gene calls are TRBV30 and TRBJ2-7; D gene uncertain. The germline V gene encodes CDR1 GTSNPN and CDR2 SVGIG (reference sequence). This CDR3 has 13 amino acids. V was cut by 5 bases and J by 2 bases, with 13 bases left in between. This CDR3 reads CAWGPGSAYEQYF. The CDR3 nucleotides are TGTGCCTGGGGTCCCGGTAGTGCCTACGAGCAGTACTTC.